This paragraph reports one TCR beta chain. CDR3 length: 14 amino acids. Germline lookup yields CDR1 SGHNT and CDR2 YYREEE (reference sequence). The ends lost 2 bases at V and 3 bases at J; junction bases unmatched: 3. Researchers generated TCR beta cDNA from about 0.5 ug of total RNA, relying on a constant-region primer. Each TCR beta library was derived from three nested multiplex PCR rounds that employed slightly modified ARM-PCR. The two initial PCR rounds, approximately 10 cycles each, used TRBV1-TRBV30 forward and C-beta reverse primers. Using its own MiXCR run on the multiplex PCR reads, TCRdb lists one record per CDR3 protein. Of 300,000 to 400,000 distinct CDR3 sequences detected, 65% appear once; the ten largest clones hold about 9.4%. These data come from a study of tumor-infiltrating lymphocytes in primary liver carcinoma. The blood RNA (from unsorted whole blood) was obtained, and germline DNA was also extracted. An approximately 4-milliliter peripheral blood sample was collected before surgery.

The rearrangement joins TRBV5-4 to TRBJ1-1, with TRBD1 matching 8 bases. The sequencing input was peripheral blood. The receptor was isolated from a middle-aged man with primary liver carcinoma and hepatitis B virus infection. The CDR3 here is CASSFGQGDTEAFF. The CDR3 DNA sequence: TGTGCCAGCAGCTTTGGACAGGGAGACACTGAAGCTTTCTTT.